The sequence of this T cell receptor (beta chain) was determined in a study of monozygotic twins with inflammatory bowel disease. The CDR3 has 16 residues. Looked up from germline, CDR1 is SGHAT and CDR2 is FQNNGV. TCRdb re-called the 5' RACE reads and gives one entry per CDR3 protein, without DNA. Its listing shows approximately 340,000 distinct CDR3 sequences. Source material: blood. The TCR comes from a human donor with ulcerative colitis or Crohn's disease, or a healthy co-twin of an affected twin (not recorded which). The V and J genes are TRBV11-2 and TRBJ2-3; there is no DNA to check the TCRdb D call of TRBD1. CDR3 residues: CASSLWGGASTDTQYF.